This is a list of T cell receptor beta chains from one sample in a study of graft-versus-host responses after intestinal transplantation. Profiling relied on immunoSEQ multiplex PCR, and the TCRdb table lists in-frame clones only, not all of them. The sample records 80,000 to 95,000 clones, 93% being singletons. What these receptors recognize is not known. This material consisted of unstimulated CD8+ T cells sorted from spleen or lymph node cells, taken before intestinal transplant. These receptors all come from a human donor who received an intestinal transplant. The CDR3 runs from the conserved cysteine through the conserved F or W. The order of the fields is J gene, clone size, V gene, CDR3 length, D gene, CDR3 protein, CDR3 DNA. The D gene is left open where the match is weak. The size entry is marked missing in some rows and otherwise reads once, few, many or a size class.

J: TRBJ1-2
size: NA
V: TRBV27
length: 14
D: NA
CDR3: CASSENRVVYGYTF
DNA: TGTGCCAGCAGTGAAAACAGGGTAGTCTATGGCTACACCTTC

J: TRBJ2-7
size: NA
V: TRBV9
length: 13
D: TRBD1
CDR3: CASSARQGIEQYF
DNA: TGTGCCAGCAGCGCGAGACAGGGAATCGAGCAGTACTTC

J: TRBJ2-7
size: once
V: TRBV2
length: 15
D: NA
CDR3: CASRLSLIASYEQYF
DNA: TGTGCCAGCAGATTATCTCTTATAGCGTCCTACGAGCAGTACTTC

J: TRBJ2-5
size: NA
V: TRBV11-2
length: 14
D: NA
CDR3: CASSLGQRQETQYF
DNA: TGTGCCAGCAGCTTAGGACAGCGACAAGAGACCCAGTACTTC

J: TRBJ2-2
size: NA
V: TRBV5-1
length: 15
D: NA
CDR3: CASSLSQGLGGELFF
DNA: TGCGCCAGCAGCTTGTCCCAGGGTTTAGGCGGGGAGCTGTTTTTT

J: TRBJ2-1
size: NA
V: TRBV10-3
length: 16
D: TRBD2
CDR3: CAITTSGGVEYNEQFF
DNA: TGTGCCATCACGACTAGCGGGGGGGTTGAATACAATGAGCAGTTCTTC

J: TRBJ2-7
size: NA
V: TRBV30
length: 11
D: NA
CDR3: CAWKVEGEQYF
DNA: TGTGCCTGGAAGGTCGAGGGCGAGCAGTACTTC

J: TRBJ1-1
size: NA
V: TRBV7-9
length: 14
D: NA
CDR3: CASSLGQLNAEAFF
DNA: TGTGCCAGCAGCTTAGGACAGTTGAACGCTGAAGCTTTCTTT

J: TRBJ1-1
size: NA
V: TRBV4-3
length: 14
D: NA
CDR3: CASSYDRWQTEAFF
DNA: TGCGCCAGCAGTTACGACAGGTGGCAGACTGAAGCTTTCTTT

J: TRBJ1-1
size: NA
V: TRBV6-6
length: 14
D: NA
CDR3: CASSLKGLNTEAFF
DNA: TGTGCCAGCAGTTTAAAGGGGCTGAACACTGAAGCTTTCTTT

J: TRBJ2-3
size: NA
V: TRBV10-1
length: 15
D: TRBD1
CDR3: CASSLGSGGADTQYF
DNA: TGCGCCAGCAGCCTAGGGTCAGGGGGCGCAGATACGCAGTATTTT

J: TRBJ2-3
size: NA
V: TRBV7-2
length: 19
D: TRBD2
CDR3: CASSLRGPGAGGPKDTQYF
DNA: TGTGCCAGCAGCTTAAGGGGTCCAGGGGCGGGGGGGCCTAAAGATACGCAGTATTTT

J: TRBJ2-7
size: NA
V: TRBV7-9
length: 14
D: TRBD1
CDR3: CASSLTGQPYEQYF
DNA: TGTGCCAGCAGCTTGACAGGGCAGCCCTACGAGCAGTACTTC

J: TRBJ2-7
size: NA
V: TRBV7-8
length: 14
D: NA
CDR3: CASSLAPGSYEQYF
DNA: TGTGCCAGCAGCTTAGCCCCGGGGTCCTACGAGCAGTACTTC

J: TRBJ1-4
size: NA
V: TRBV19
length: 15
D: TRBD1
CDR3: CASSIGTGGGEKLFF
DNA: TGTGCCAGTAGTATAGGAACAGGGGGTGGGGAAAAACTGTTTTTT

J: TRBJ2-1
size: NA
V: TRBV13
length: 17
D: NA
CDR3: CASSLSDRDLSYNEQFF
DNA: TGTGCCAGCAGCTTATCAGATCGGGATCTCTCCTACAATGAGCAGTTCTTC